A selection of T cell receptor beta chains follows, all from one sample in a study of cytomegalovirus exposure and HLA in healthy donors. TCRdb's table, derived via immunoSEQ multiplex PCR, lists solely in-frame clones and lacks some. The sample holds around 300,000 clones, around two thirds seen once. Sequenced material: PBMCs. These receptors were taken from a female donor in good health and CMV-seronegative. CDR3s include the opening cysteine and the closing phenylalanine or tryptophan.

V	J	CDR3
TRBV30	TRBJ2-7	CAWTSTTSGRVYGYEQYF
TRBV11-2	TRBJ2-1	CASSFRDLHNEQFF
TRBV6-6	TRBJ2-7	CASRPPGQGSYEQYF
TRBV6-1	TRBJ2-7	CASSRGYEQYF
TRBV5-1	TRBJ2-7	CASSSGGVGEQYF
TRBV9	TRBJ2-5	CASSVVGGGPQETQYF
TRBV7-9	TRBJ2-3	CASSLGQDILVDTQYF
TRBV27	TRBJ2-7	CASSPGTMRAEQYF
TRBV19	TRBJ2-5	CASSTGLGFEAQYF
TRBV12-5	TRBJ1-2	CASGSPGTGKQDGYTF
TRBV9	TRBJ1-5	CASSGGGDQPQHF
TRBV11-3	TRBJ2-1	CASSLGSEQFF
TRBV2	TRBJ1-1	CASILQGNTEAFF
TRBV10-1	TRBJ2-7	CASSESTSRGEQYF
TRBV29-1	TRBJ1-1	CSAEGGIAEAFF
TRBV2	TRBJ1-1	CASSPGTGGEAFF
TRBV7-9	TRBJ2-1	CASSPRTESYNEQFF
TRBV6-1	TRBJ2-5	CASSGVFYTQYF
TRBV28	TRBJ2-5	CASSFLSGNQETQYF
TRBV19	TRBJ2-3	CASRAGGPATQYF
TRBV21-1	TRBJ2-3	CASSNKLAVLSSTDTQYF
TRBV28	TRBJ2-7	CATGAGLPYEQYF
TRBV19	TRBJ2-3	CASSIGSTWLAENRVLTDTQYF
TRBV5-1	TRBJ2-3	CASSFQEGSTDTQYF
TRBV9	TRBJ2-1	CASSVVDRGSYNEQFF
TRBV5-1	TRBJ2-5	CASSPTVGTAQETQYF